The 15 T cell receptor beta chains below were found in one sample sequenced in a study of radiation and T cells in renal cell carcinoma. Profiled with immunoSEQ multiplex PCR; TCRdb holds only in-frame clones, not every one. The table has roughly 120,000 clones, approximately 78% seen once. Time point indicated: baseline pretreatment blood. The treatment is: 15 Gy SBRT to primary tumor, nephrectomy 4 weeks later. This material consisted of blood, taken from a patient whose treatment included radiotherapy and nephrectomy. The receptors here all came from a woman aged 55-70 years with renal cell carcinoma.

The V and J genes are TRBV6-6 and TRBJ1-2, with TRBD1 as a possible D gene (6 bases). Germline loops: CDR1 MNHNY, CDR2 SVGAGI (reference sequence). The ends were cut back, 6 bases at V and 8 bases at J, with 19 bases in the middle. The CDR3 totals 14 residues. The CDR3 protein is CASSLSGPGVGYTF. In nucleotides, the CDR3 is TGTGCCAGCAGCCTCTCGGGTCCAGGGGTCGGCTACACCTTC.

This rearrangement joins TRBV6-1 to TRBJ1-5; D might be TRBD1 (6 bases). Germline CDR1 is MNHNS and CDR2 is SASEGT. There are 18 residues in the CDR3. Trimming removed 1 base at V and 0 bases at J, with 16 bases between. CDR3 DNA: TGTGCCAGCAGTGAAGGACAACAGGGACTTTATAGCAATCAGCCCCAGCATTTT. The encoded protein is CASSEGQQGLYSNQPQHF.

The chain carries TRBV29-1 and TRBJ2-2; D ambiguous. Trimming stripped 4 bases from V and 1 base from J, with 4 bases between. CDR3 length: 12 amino acids. CDR1 SQVTM and CDR2 ANQGSEA come from the germline V gene. CDR3 sequence (DNA): TGCAGCGTTGCATGGAACACCGGGGAGCTGTTTTTT. This sequence encodes CSVAWNTGELFF.

This clone appeared a few times. The chain has TRBV4-3 and TRBJ1-1; D not certain. Germline CDR1 is LGHNA and CDR2 is YSLEER. The CDR3 consists of 15 residues. V lost 3 bases and J lost 0, with 11 bases in between. The CDR3 sequence: CASSHSTMMNTEAFF. The DNA of the CDR3 is TGCGCCAGCAGCCACTCGACGATGATGAACACTGAAGCTTTCTTT.

This sequence joins TRBV28 and TRBJ1-1, with 9 bases aligning to TRBD1. The germline CDR1 and CDR2 sequences are MDHEN and SYDVKM. There are 15 residues in the CDR3. The trim removed 5 bases at V and 4 bases at J, leaving 8 bases unmatched. Here the CDR3 DNA reads TGTGCCAGCAGTAGACGGACAGGGGTCGGCACTGAAGCTTTCTTT. This gives the protein CASSRRTGVGTEAFF.

This sequence joins TRBV7-2 and TRBJ1-1; D is unresolved. There are 13 residues in the CDR3. V was cut by 1 base and J by 3 bases, with 6 bases left in between. The germline V gene encodes CDR1 SGHTA and CDR2 FQGNSA. The CDR3 coding sequence is TGTGCCAGCAGCTTAGGTTGGGACACTGAAGCTTTCTTT. This translates into CASSLGWDTEAFF.

The V and J genes are TRBV28 and TRBJ1-5; D remains ambiguous. Trimming cost V 6 bases and J 0 bases, with 12 bases left between them. The CDR3 is 15 residues long. From germline, CDR1 is MDHEN and CDR2 SYDVKM. CDR3 bases: TGTGCCAGCAGAGCCGGAGCGCCTAGCAATCAGCCCCAGCATTTT. Encoded protein: CASRAGAPSNQPQHF.

J is TRBJ2-5 and V is TRBV7-6; D uncertain. The CDR3 runs 15 residues. Per the germline V gene, CDR1 is SGHVS and CDR2 is FNYEAQ. Trimming removed 2 bases at V and 4 bases at J, with 14 bases between. The CDR3 nucleotides read TGTGCCAGCAGCTTAAGCCAGGTCAGAGCAGAGACCCAGTACTTC. Translated: CASSLSQVRAETQYF. Filled out from reference TRBV7-6 and TRBJ2-5, the complete variable domain reads GAGVSQSPRYKVTKRGQDVALRCDPISGHVSLYWYRQALGQGPEFLTYFNYEAQQDKSGLPNDRFSAERPEGSISTLTIQRTEQRDSAMYRCASSLSQVRAETQYFGPGTRLLVL.

The chain employs TRBV11-2 and TRBJ2-1, with D possibly being TRBD2 (6 bases). Germline V gene sequence: CDR1 SGHAT, CDR2 FQNNGV. V lost 4 bases and J 5 bases, leaving 15 bases between the germline ends. CDR3 length equals 15 residues. CDR3 bases: TGTGCCAGCAGCTCCGGGACTTGGGGTGACAATGAGCAGTTCTTC. Translated, it gives CASSSGTWGDNEQFF.

The rearrangement links TRBV7-9 to TRBJ2-3; D call uncertain. Germline V gene lookup returns CDR1 SEHNR and CDR2 FQNEAQ (reference sequence). The CDR3 has 14 amino acids. V was trimmed by 5 bases and J by 2 bases, leaving 11 bases between them. CDR3 nucleotides: TGTGCCAGCAGCACCCCCTTGGACACAGATACGCAGTATTTT. The encoded protein is CASSTPLDTDTQYF.

This chain links TRBV13 with TRBJ2-6; D may be TRBD1 or TRBD2 (5 bases each). In germline, CDR1 is PRHDT, CDR2 FYEKMQ (reference sequence). V was shortened by 1 base and J by 0 bases, with 13 bases between the two germline ends. The CDR3 consists of 18 residues. The CDR3 nucleotides read TGTGCCAGCAGCTTAGCCTCGGGACGCAACTCTGGGGCCAACGTCCTGACTTTC. This encodes CASSLASGRNSGANVLTF.

J is TRBJ1-1 and V is TRBV29-1; D gene ambiguous. V gave up 3 bases and J gave up 6 bases, with 8 bases separating them. The germline gives CDR1 SQVTM, CDR2 ANQGSEA. This CDR3 is 11 amino acids long. CDR3 coding DNA: TGCAGCGTTGAGGTTGGGGCTGAAGCTTTCTTT. It encodes CSVEVGAEAFF.

This chain uses TRBV5-5 with TRBJ1-5, with TRBD1 matching over 8 bases. With V trimmed by 1 base and J by 7 bases, 4 bases remained unmatched. CDR3 length: 14 amino acids. Germline V gene sequence: CDR1 SGHKS, CDR2 YYEKEE (reference sequence). The CDR3 bases are TGTGCCAGCAGCTTGATCAGGGGGCTACAGCCCCAGCATTTT. This codes for CASSLIRGLQPQHF.

The chain combines TRBV4-3 with TRBJ2-7; a possible D gene is TRBD2 (5 bases). Germline V CDR1 and CDR2: LGHNA, YSLEER. CDR3 length: 15 residues. V dropped 4 bases and J dropped 7 bases, with 20 bases sitting between them. In nucleotides, the CDR3 is TGCGCCAGCAGCCCATCTCGAGGGCCAGCGGAGGAGCAGTACTTC. Translation: CASSPSRGPAEEQYF.

The V and J genes are TRBV29-1 and TRBJ1-5, with TRBD1 as a possible D gene (5 bases). The germline CDR1 and CDR2 sequences are SQVTM and ANQGSEA. CDR3 size: 14 residues. With 3 bases removed from V and 1 base from J, the gap between germline ends came to 10 bases. As DNA, the CDR3 is TGCAGCGTTGAGGGCCCAGGGAGCAATCAGCCCCAGCATTTT. It yields the protein CSVEGPGSNQPQHF.